Included here is one T cell receptor (beta chain) sequence, with context. The sample belongs to a study of blood T cell repertoires in COVID-19. Whole-study context: Nucleic acid was either cDNA or gDNA, and it came from T cells, B-cell-depleted T cells, or PBMCs.

Sequencing was performed with immunoSEQ multiplex PCR; in TCRdb, only in-frame clones are kept and a portion is missing. This sample carries about 400,000 clones, 70% to 90% of them seen once, and the ten largest clones take roughly 1.4%. The sample consisted of peripheral blood. This sequence originates from a woman aged 25 to 39 with active or convalescent COVID-19.

CDR3 loop: CASSTPGERLYEQYF. The CDR3 DNA reads as TGTGCCAGTAGTACCCCAGGGGAGCGCCTCTACGAGCAGTACTTC. This chain connects TRBV19 to TRBJ2-7, with a possible D match to TRBD1 (6 bases). The CDR3 is 15 amino acids. V was shortened by 4 bases and J by 3 bases, with 16 bases between the two germline ends. CDR1 is LNHDA, CDR2 SQIVND, per germline (reference sequence).